This is a list of T cell receptor beta chains from one sample in a study of STAT5B mutations in CD4+ large granular lymphocyte leukemia. TCRdb's table, derived via immunoSEQ multiplex PCR, lists solely in-frame clones and lacks some. The sample consists of more than 30,000 clones, 69% of them appearing once. The sequencing sample was made of CD4+ T cells from blood buffy coats. These receptors all come from a human donor in good health. The CDR3 runs from the conserved cysteine through the conserved F or W. The D gene is left open where the match is weak. Clone size is shown for a subset of rows, as once, few, many or a class of expanded clone.

d_call	j_call	v_call	clone_size	cdr3_nt	cdr3_aa
NA	TRBJ2-3	TRBV4-3	NA	TGCGCCAGCAGCCAGGGCGGGACGCCTTACACAGATACGCAGTATTTT	CASSQGGTPYTDTQYF
TRBD2	TRBJ2-3	TRBV5-1	NA	TGCGCCAGCAGCTTGGGACTAGCGGGGGGACTTAGCACAGATACGCAGTATTTT	CASSLGLAGGLSTDTQYF
NA	TRBJ1-1	TRBV11-2	NA	TGTGCCAGCAGCTTAGGGGTTGGCACGGGAGGTGAAGCTTTCTTT	CASSLGVGTGGEAFF
TRBD2	TRBJ2-7	TRBV6-5	NA	TGTGCCAGCAGTTACTCAGGGACTAGCTCCGAGCAGTACTTC	CASSYSGTSSEQYF
TRBD2	TRBJ2-5	TRBV5-8	NA	TGTGCCAGCAGCTCCGGGACTAGCGCTCGGGTGACCCAGTACTTC	CASSSGTSARVTQYF
NA	TRBJ2-3	TRBV9	NA	TGTGCCAGCAGCGTAGGGGAGGTGGATACGCAGTATTTT	CASSVGEVDTQYF
NA	TRBJ2-1	TRBV30	NA	TGTGCCTGGGCCCCTTTAGCTTCCTCCTACAATGAGCAGTTCTTC	CAWAPLASSYNEQFF
NA	TRBJ2-5	TRBV29-1	NA	TGCAGCGCCGGTGGGCTAGGGTTGGAGACCCAGTACTTC	CSAGGLGLETQYF
TRBD1	TRBJ2-1	TRBV19	few	TGTGCCAGTAGTTCTTGGACAGGGACCTACAATGAGCAGTTCTTC	CASSSWTGTYNEQFF
NA	TRBJ2-1	TRBV15	NA	TGTGCCACCAGCAGAGATCGTCAAAGCGATGAGCAGTTCTTC	CATSRDRQSDEQFF
NA	TRBJ1-2	TRBV7-2	NA	TGTGCCAGCAGTCCTGACACTAACTATGGCTACACCTTC	CASSPDTNYGYTF
NA	TRBJ1-2	TRBV10-2	NA	TGCGCCAGCAGTCAACGTACAGGGCTGTCTCAGGGCTACACCTTC	CASSQRTGLSQGYTF
TRBD1	TRBJ2-2	TRBV9	NA	TGTGCCAGCAGCGTCCAGGGACAGGTTAAAAACACCGGGGAGCTGTTTTTT	CASSVQGQVKNTGELFF
NA	TRBJ2-3	TRBV6-5	NA	TGTGCCAGCAAATTACAGGGAGGGTTAGATACGCAGTATTTT	CASKLQGGLDTQYF
NA	TRBJ1-5	TRBV10-2	NA	TGCGCCAGCGGGTCCGGACTTAGCAATCAGCCCCAGCATTTT	CASGSGLSNQPQHF
TRBD2	TRBJ2-5	TRBV2	NA	TGTGCCAGCACCGGTACCGGGACTAGGTTCCTAGAGACCCAGTACTTC	CASTGTGTRFLETQYF
NA	TRBJ1-3	TRBV30	few	TGTGCCTGGAGTACCCCAGGGAGGGGAAACACCATATATTTT	CAWSTPGRGNTIYF
TRBD1	TRBJ1-2	TRBV6-1	NA	TGTGCCAGCAGTTTACAGGGGGCACTTCTCTATGGCTACACCTTC	CASSLQGALLYGYTF
NA	TRBJ2-6	TRBV5-6	NA	TGTGCCAGCAGCGTTGGTGGGGGGGCCAACGTCCTGACTTTC	CASSVGGGANVLTF
TRBD1	TRBJ2-5	TRBV6-5	NA	TGTGCCAGCAGTCGTGACAGGGGGTTAAAGACCCAGTACTTC	CASSRDRGLKTQYF
NA	TRBJ1-2	TRBV29-1	NA	TGCAGCGTTGAAGATCGTCCGACAGCCTATGGCTACACCTTC	CSVEDRPTAYGYTF
NA	TRBJ1-1	TRBV4-1	NA	TGCGCCAGCAGCCAAGATGCCCTGAATAGGGACACTGAAGCTTTCTTT	CASSQDALNRDTEAFF
NA	TRBJ2-3	TRBV6-6	NA	TGTGCCAGCATCTCATCGGGCACAGATACGCAGTATTTT	CASISSGTDTQYF
TRBD1	TRBJ2-7	TRBV19	NA	TGTGCCAGTAGCCCCAGGGGGCCCATCTACGAGCAGTACTTC	CASSPRGPIYEQYF
NA	TRBJ1-5	TRBV6-5	NA	TGTGCCAGCAGTTACCGGACATCTAATCAGCCCCAGCATTTT	CASSYRTSNQPQHF
NA	TRBJ1-1	TRBV10-2	NA	TGCGCCAGCATTTTCCAGAGTGAAGCTTTCTTT	CASIFQSEAFF
TRBD2	TRBJ2-1	TRBV6-5	once	TGTGCCAGCAGCAGTCGGGGGGGCCCCTACAATGAGCAGTTCTTC	CASSSRGGPYNEQFF